Included here is one T cell receptor beta chain sequence, with context. Its specificity is unknown. The sample originates from a study of siplizumab effects on memory and regulatory T cells. General study points: Roughly 80-97% of proliferating CD4+ or CD8+ clones lacked an assignable naive or memory phenotype. Naive T cells looked more diverse than memory cells, and they looked like major contributors to the alloresponse. For mappable alloreactive CD4+ clones, the mean Treg-derived fraction was roughly 70% with siplizumab and about 26% in controls.

Generated by immunoSEQ multiplex PCR, the TCRdb table keeps only in-frame clones and is missing some. The data contain about 72,000 clones, 75% to 95% of them singletons. V dropped 3 bases and J dropped 3; count of bases not matched to a gene: 5. The CDR3 covers 15 residues. From germline, CDR1 is SGDLS and CDR2 YYNGEE. The sample was CD8+ T cells sorted from blood. This chain connects TRBV9 to TRBJ1-3; 8 bases agree with TRBD1. This sequence was found in a human donor in good health. CDR3 amino acids: CASSGAGGFGNTIYF. CDR3 nucleotide sequence: TGTGCCAGCAGCGGGGCAGGGGGCTTTGGAAACACCATATATTTT.